The 24 T cell receptor beta chains below were found in one sample sequenced in a study of blood T cell repertoires in COVID-19. The protocol was immunoSEQ multiplex PCR, while the TCRdb copy is restricted to in-frame clones and leaves out a portion. There are just over 350,000 clones in the sample; less than 90% occur only once, and roughly 3% lies in the top ten. Source material: PBMCs or T cells enriched from blood (not recorded which). Source of these receptors: a woman aged 25 to 39 who had recovered from COVID-19.

The V call is TRBV9, the J call TRBJ1-1, with a weak D call TRBD1 (5 bases). V was shortened by 0 bases and J by 2 bases, with 17 bases between the two germline ends. CDR1 SGDLS and CDR2 YYNGEE come from the germline V gene. The CDR3 has 17 residues. The CDR3 coding sequence is TGTGCCAGCAGCGTAGACCCCCAGGGATGGAGTAACACTGAAGCTTTCTTT. Protein product: CASSVDPQGWSNTEAFF.

This clone was picked up one time. The chain joins TRBV3-1 (or the pseudogene TRBV3-2) to TRBJ1-4; D remains ambiguous. Germline V gene data show CDR1 as LGHDT and CDR2 as YNNKEL (reference sequence). This CDR3 has 16 amino acids. The V end lost 0 bases, the J end lost 8 bases, and 16 bases lay between the germline ends. As DNA, the CDR3 is TGTGCCAGCAGCCAAGATCTTGAGGGTCCTAGCGAAAAACTGTTTTTT. Amino acids: CASSQDLEGPSEKLFF.

This chain joins TRBV16 and TRBJ2-7; 9 nucleotides agree with TRBD2. V dropped 1 base and J dropped 2; count of bases not matched to a gene: 3. The germline V gene encodes CDR1 KGHSY and CDR2 FQNENV. This CDR3 region has 15 residues. Written as DNA, the CDR3 is TGTGCCAGCAGCCAATGGGCGGGAGGGCCCTACGAGCAGTACTTC. Translated, it gives CASSQWAGGPYEQYF. Variable domain in full (rest from reference TRBV16 and TRBJ2-7): GEEVAQTPKHLVRGEGQKAKLYCAPIKGHSYVFWYQQVLKNEFKFLISFQNENVFDETGMPKERFSAKCLPNSPCSLEIQATKLEDSAVYFCASSQWAGGPYEQYFGPGTRLTVT.

The chain combines TRBV5-8 with TRBJ1-6; 7 bases agree with TRBD1. This CDR3 comprises 14 residues. Germline trimming cut 4 bases from V and 5 bases from J; bases unmatched to any gene: 3. Germline CDR1 is SGHTS and CDR2 is YDEGEE. CDR3 amino acids: CASSRTGNNSPLHF. The DNA for the CDR3 is TGTGCCAGCAGCCGGACAGGCAATAATTCACCCCTCCACTTT.

This sequence joins TRBV11-1 and TRBJ2-7, with D unclear. With 3 bases removed from V and 3 bases from J, the gap between germline ends came to 12 bases. This CDR3 has 14 amino acids. The germline CDR1 and CDR2 sequences are SGHAT and FQDESV (reference sequence). The CDR3 region has the DNA TGTGCCAGCAGCTTCTCCGACGGCGGCTACGAGCAGTACTTC. Translated: CASSFSDGGYEQYF. Based on the CDR3 plus reference TRBV11-1 and TRBJ2-7, the full variable domain is EAEVAQSPRYKITEKSQAVAFWCDPISGHATLYWYRQILGQGPELLVQFQDESVVDDSQLPKDRFSAERLKGVDSTLKIQPAELGDSAMYLCASSFSDGGYEQYFGPGTRLTVT.

V is TRBV6-6 and J is TRBJ2-1, with TRBD2 as a possible D gene (5 bases). V was clipped by 5 bases and J by 4 bases, with 15 bases between them. The CDR3 contains 15 residues. Germline V CDR1 and CDR2: MNHNY, SVGAGI (reference sequence). This CDR3 is CASSPSPTGYNEQFF. CDR3 sequence (DNA): TGTGCCAGCAGTCCCTCCCCCACGGGGTACAATGAGCAGTTCTTC.

This chain joins TRBV29-1 and TRBJ2-1, with 12 bases lining up with TRBD2. The junction had 5 bases not matched to a gene; V was cut back by 5 bases and J by 9 bases. There are 13 residues in the CDR3. In germline, CDR1 is SQVTM, CDR2 ANQGSEA. CDR3 region: CSVKPSGRGEQFF. CDR3 coding DNA: TGCAGCGTTAAGCCTAGCGGGAGGGGTGAGCAGTTCTTC.

The genes are TRBV5-1 and TRBJ2-7; 7 bases match TRBD1. The CDR3 consists of 15 residues. CDR1 SGHRS and CDR2 YFSETQ come from the germline V gene. Trimming cost V 1 base and J 2 bases; bases outside gene matches: 6. CDR3 loop: CASSLLQRGPYEQYF. In nucleotides, the CDR3 is TGCGCCAGCAGCTTGTTGCAGAGGGGGCCCTACGAGCAGTACTTC. The full variable domain, completed using reference TRBV5-1 and TRBJ2-7, is KAGVTQTPRYLIKTRGQQVTLSCSPISGHRSVSWYQQTPGQGLQFLFEYFSETQRNKGNFPGRFSGRQFSNSRSEMNVSTLELGDSALYLCASSLLQRGPYEQYFGPGTRLTVT.

This chain connects TRBV11-2 to TRBJ1-5; D unresolved. The V end was cut by 1 base, the J end by 3 bases, with 10 bases between. Germline CDR1 reads SGHAT; CDR2 reads FQNNGV. The CDR3 loop spans 15 amino acids. The CDR3 is CASSLGAGYNQPQHF. The CDR3 nucleotides are TGTGCCAGCAGCTTAGGGGCAGGTTACAATCAGCCCCAGCATTTT.

The chain uses TRBV24-1 and TRBJ1-3; D gene ambiguous. The CDR3 extends over 16 amino acids. V lost 3 bases to trimming and J lost 0 bases, with 11 bases between them. The germline V gene encodes CDR1 KGHDR and CDR2 SFDVKD. Here the CDR3 reads CATSDVAVPSGNTIYF. The CDR3 region has the DNA TGTGCCACCAGTGATGTGGCGGTCCCCTCTGGAAACACCATATATTTT.

The chain has TRBV4-1 and TRBJ2-7; 8 bases agree with TRBD1. Germline V gene data show CDR1 as MGHRA and CDR2 as YSYEKL. Germline trimming cut 4 bases from V and 1 base from J; bases unmatched to any gene: 6. The CDR3 has 15 residues. The CDR3 DNA is TGCGCCAGCAGCCTCCGCTGGGACAGGTCCTACGAGCAGTACTTC. Its protein product is CASSLRWDRSYEQYF.

V gene TRBV4-2 combines with J gene TRBJ2-1, with D possibly being TRBD2 (6 bases). The CDR3 is 13 residues long. Germline CDR1 and CDR2: LGHNA and YNFKEQ. V was shortened by 0 bases and J by 8 bases, with 8 bases between the two germline ends. The CDR3 nucleotides read TGTGCCAGCAGCCAAGATGGAGGGGATGAGCAGTTCTTC. Translating it yields CASSQDGGDEQFF.

This clone was detected once. The chain links TRBV19 to TRBJ1-4; tentatively, D is TRBD1 (5 bases). Looked up from germline, CDR1 is LNHDA and CDR2 is SQIVND (reference sequence). This CDR3 region has 14 residues. Trimming cost V 7 bases and J 8 bases, with 17 bases left between them. CDR3 nucleotide sequence: TGTGCCAGTAAATCGGGGGAGGAATACGAAAAACTGTTTTTT. Protein product: CASKSGEEYEKLFF.

CDR3 sequence (DNA): TGTGCCTGGAGTGGCAGGGGGGAACCCCTCCACTTT. It codes for CAWSGRGEPLHF. V is TRBV30 and J is TRBJ1-6, with 7 bases matching TRBD1. The CDR3 has 12 residues. Germline lookup yields CDR1 GTSNPN and CDR2 SVGIG (reference sequence). V lost 1 base and J lost 12; bases outside the gene matches: 3.

The V call is TRBV2, the J call TRBJ2-3; 9 bases align to TRBD2. Germline V CDR1 and CDR2: SNHLY, FYNNEI. The ends lost 6 bases at V and 6 bases at J; junction bases unmatched: 13. The CDR3 is made up of 16 amino acids. Here the CDR3 reads CASSRAGAGGPDTQYF. Here the CDR3 DNA reads TGTGCCAGCAGCCGGGCGGGAGCGGGGGGCCCGGATACGCAGTATTTT.

The V and J genes are TRBV5-1 and TRBJ2-7, with 10 bases matching TRBD2. The CDR3 extends over 17 amino acids. CDR1 is SGHRS, CDR2 YFSETQ, per germline. Trimming removed 2 bases from V and 2 bases from J; junction bases left unmatched: 10. The CDR3 DNA reads as TGCGCCAGCAGCTTCCCAGCGGGGGGGCTTCCTCCCTACGAGCAGTACTTC. As protein: CASSFPAGGLPPYEQYF.

V and J are TRBV28 and TRBJ1-5; D is perhaps TRBD1 (5 bases). Trimming shortened V by 11 bases and J by 3 bases, and 11 bases separated the two germline ends. Germline V gives CDR1 MDHEN, CDR2 SYDVKM. This CDR3 contains 12 residues. CDR3 loop: CAAGRYNQPQHF. The DNA of the CDR3 is TGTGCCGCGGGGCGGTACAATCAGCCCCAGCATTTT.

J is TRBJ1-6 and V is TRBV5-6, with D perhaps matching TRBD1 (6 bases). The CDR3 is 15 amino acids. Germline V CDR1 and CDR2: SGHDT, YYEEEE. The V gene lost 0 bases and the J gene lost 9 bases, with 13 bases spanning the gap. The CDR3 reads CASSLGQGMGSPLHF. The CDR3 DNA reads TGTGCCAGCAGCTTGGGGCAGGGGATGGGTTCACCCCTCCACTTT.

CDR3 bases: TGTGCCAGTAGTGACGGACTGTACACTGAAGCTTTCTTT. Its protein is CASSDGLYTEAFF. The chain is built from TRBV19 and TRBJ1-1; D gene unclear. CDR1 LNHDA and CDR2 SQIVND come from the germline V gene (reference sequence). V was cut by 5 bases and J by 3 bases, with 10 bases left in between. The CDR3 has 13 amino acids.

Here the CDR3 DNA reads TGTGCCAGCAGCCTCAGGGGTACCTACGAGCAGTACTTC. Translation: CASSLRGTYEQYF. J is TRBJ2-7 and V is TRBV12-3 or TRBV12-4; D possibly corresponds to TRBD1 (6 bases). This CDR3 region has 13 residues. Deletions cut 6 bases from V and 2 bases from J, with 11 bases between.

V and J are TRBV9 and TRBJ2-1; D may be TRBD2 (6 bases). The CDR3 is made up of 15 amino acids. The V end was cut by 0 bases, the J end by 9 bases, with 16 bases between. Germline V lookup: CDR1 SGDLS, CDR2 YYNGEE. The CDR3: CASSVASGVSGEQFF. The DNA of the CDR3 is TGTGCCAGCAGCGTAGCGTCGGGAGTTAGCGGTGAGCAGTTCTTC.

This chain joins TRBV3-1 (or the pseudogene TRBV3-2) and TRBJ2-3; the D gene is possibly TRBD2 (5 bases). The germline V and J ends were trimmed by 2 bases and 3 bases, with 15 bases remaining between them. Germline CDR1 LGHDT, CDR2 YNNKEL (reference sequence). The CDR3 has 16 amino acids. The CDR3 DNA sequence: TGTGCCAGCAGCCAACTAGGTGGGAGTAGTACAGATACGCAGTATTTT. It encodes CASSQLGGSSTDTQYF.

This chain joins TRBV5-1 and TRBJ2-5; a possible D gene is TRBD2 (5 bases). The CDR3 spans 15 residues. V lost 4 bases, J lost 3 bases, and 16 bases lay in between. In germline, CDR1 is SGHRS, CDR2 YFSETQ. CDR3 bases: TGCGCCAGCAGCCGGGCCCCCGGGATGGAAGAGACCCAGTACTTC. Translating gives CASSRAPGMEETQYF.

Comment on this clone: At the DNA level, this CDR3 is encoded by other sequences in the same sample as well. This chain uses TRBV5-1 with TRBJ1-5, with 8 bases lining up with TRBD1. The CDR3 is 14 residues long. The V gene's germline CDR1 is SGHRS and CDR2 YFSETQ. V shed 4 bases and J 4 bases; nucleotides not matched to a gene: 4. CDR3 protein: CASSLGTGNQPQHF. The DNA for the CDR3 is TGCGCCAGCAGCCTGGGGACAGGTAATCAGCCCCAGCATTTT.